What follows is one TCR beta chain and its context. Its antigen has not been determined. Base qualities are missing; no much larger clone stands one base away. The cohort consisted of some 730 healthy bone marrow donors. Cohort members were all nominally healthy when sampled, although unrecorded immune exposures were likely present. The donor was CMV seronegative and belonged to the group of 350 to 400 seronegative cohort members. A peripheral blood sample was collected from each donor, and TCR beta sequencing was performed on peripheral blood mononuclear cells. The Qiagen DNeasy Blood Extraction Kit was used to extract genomic DNA from the blood cell samples. CDR1 and CDR2 were assigned from the germline V gene (reference sequence) as SGHNT and YYREEE. Its CDR3 holds 13 amino acids, cysteine through phenylalanine. Left in the record is the CDR3 DNA by itself, 39 bases read in frame from the first base. V is shortened by 0 bases, J by 0 bases, and the region joining them spans 4 bases.

The sample comes from a study of cytomegalovirus exposure and HLA in healthy donors (dated by TCRdb to between 2016 and 2019). Turning to the overall study: An earlier analysis of under 600 of the donors reported approximately 270 Gb of sequence data and more than 90 million unique TCR beta sequences from 150 million to 200 million T cells. An early release covering 500 to 750 HLA-typed donors comprised 250 to 350 gigabases of sequencing data and around 86 million unique TCR sequences. Among the approximately 430 genotyped donors, around 79% belonged to the genetic ancestry cluster associated with self-reported Caucasian donors. The study aimed to test whether signatures of past pathogen exposure could be identified by cataloging public T cell receptors. The T cell repertoires of 666 subjects were profiled by immunosequencing and related to cytomegalovirus serostatus. Along with the roughly 670-subject first cohort, a separate validation cohort of around 120 different subjects was used. To predict cytomegalovirus infection status, the study combined high-throughput TCR immunosequencing, statistical association of individual TCRs with disease status, and machine learning. A later analysis re-analyzed previously published TCR beta repertoires from roughly 600 donors and added high-resolution HLA genotyping to study TCR occurrence patterns. Rather than drawing on any new phenotypic data, the later analysis identified candidate immune exposures from TCR beta sequences and the way those sequences occurred across donors. An earlier analysis of approximately 580 of the donors used high-throughput TCR beta sequencing to judge whether each TCR beta V gene segment behaved as functional or pseudogenic. Alongside the repertoire data, information on donor age, sex, ethnicity and CMV serostatus was compiled. In a later genetic analysis, genome-wide SNP genotypes for about 60% of the 666 donors were used, and that subset was treated as a discovery cohort. All discovery cohort repertoires had been generated using a single sequencing platform. HLA typing included class I and class II loci at four-digit resolution. The number of donors typed differed by locus, with roughly 629-640 for A, B, C, DRB1 and DQB1, more than 500 for DQA1, 606 for DPA1, and approximately 470 for DPB1. Four to six DR-DQ haplotypes were handled as single units for association and clustering, since linkage in the cohort was strong. Among under 450 genotyped donors of the cohort, an average of around 240,000 unique TCR beta nucleotide sequences were sequenced per donor, around 20% of them non-productive.

The library was made by the immunoSEQ multiplex PCR assay. For the multiplex PCR, a mixture combining 60 forward primers for TCR Vbeta segments and 13 reverse primers for TCR Jbeta segments was used. Amplification of the CDR3 region of rearranged TCR beta genes was performed with a multiplex PCR assay on genomic DNA. Amplified TCR beta libraries were sequenced as 87-base-pair reads on the Illumina HiSeq System. Under the source paper's analysis protocol: Across the 500 to 850 repertoires, a later analysis counted 75 million to 90 million unique TCR beta chains, 9 million to 14 million of which were shared by at least two donors. Raw reads were error-corrected and collapsed into unique sequences with a nearest-neighbor algorithm that merged closely related sequences to remove PCR and sequencing errors. V, D and J gene segments were assigned by aligning CDR3 sequences to IMGT reference sequences. For a sequence to be retained, at least a six-nucleotide match to both a V gene segment and a J gene segment was required. Rearrangements were classified as productive when the CDR3 lacked stop codons and remained in frame with V and J, and all other rearrangements were classified as non-productive. Following IMGT convention, CDR3 was defined as the stretch from the second conserved V-encoded cysteine up to the conserved J-encoded phenylalanine. In an earlier analysis of approximately 590 of the donors, sequences lacking an unambiguous match to a single V gene segment were excluded. In an earlier analysis of approximately 550 of the donors, V segments were called functional above 56.7% productive rearrangements and were called segregating when the between-donor standard deviation exceeded 5%. To diagnose cytomegalovirus status from the catalog of TCR beta chain sequences, a statistical classification framework was built. V and J gene assignment, in a later analysis, came from comparing TCR nucleotide sequences with IMGT/GENE-DB human TR gene sequences. Using the TCRdist pipeline, a later analysis assigned CDR3 sequences along with most-parsimonious VDJ recombination scenarios. In a later analysis, each TCR beta chain was defined by its CDR3 amino acid sequence together with its V-gene family, and reads without a unique V-gene family were excluded. As a way to deal with suspected cross-contamination and a sequencing artifact, a later analysis dropped roughly 600 nucleotide sequences that were highly shared and had low generation probability. For each public chain, a later analysis derived a clonal expansion index from normalized ranks of inferred template counts within each repertoire. Generation probabilities in a later analysis came from a VDJ recombination model fitted to out-of-frame rearrangements, and those results were checked against IGoR. In a later analysis, hypergeometric tests were used to score TCR-TCR, TCR-HLA and TCR-CMV co-occurrence, with a repertoire-size bias correction applied to TCR pairs. A later analysis estimated false discovery rates by permuting HLA or CMV assignments 20 times. In a later analysis, co-occurring TCRs were grouped using DBSCAN, with TCRdist sequence similarity added in when clustering inside HLA-allele-positive subsets. Co-occurrence clustering excluded repertoires with fewer than 30,000 or more than 120,000 public chains, plus five with anomalous nucleotide sharing. As stored in TCRdb, this immuneACCESS dataset retains in-frame rearrangements with V and J assigned. A fraction of the clones does not appear; measured against another copy, unresolved V genes explain less than half of the discrepancy, and the remainder lacks a known reason. The DNA was the basis for D and trimming; V, J and clone size are from that table. The sample table holds some 180,000 clones, of which about 88% were seen once. The ten largest clones take up over 0.2% of the sample.

Overall results and qualifications from the work: The earlier analysis of 587 of the donors excluded roughly 17 rarely observed V segments, including chromosome 9 orphons, because counts were too low. In the study, approximately 150 TCR beta chains were listed as associated with cytomegalovirus. An association between a missense DCLRE1C variant and V-gene and J-gene trimming of TCR beta chains was found in a later genetic analysis and replicated in an independent cohort. Cytomegalovirus status was reported to be diagnosed by the classifier with high specificity and sensitivity in both the original and validation cohorts. Some IMGT-functional V segments, including TRBV6-2 and TRBV6-3, could not be distinguished by the 87-base-pair reads and were therefore excluded. It was suggested by the authors that the approach could potentially be generalized to other disease states and immunological phenotypes. The presence/absence analyses assumed that sequencing depth was roughly uniform across donors, and that assumption may not be true. HLA typing was unavailable for some donors at each locus, so association tests used only the typed subset. Linkage disequilibrium might explain the correlated functional status among segregating V segments, but an unknown experimental factor could not be excluded. The only immune exposure information available for the cohort was CMV serostatus. Compared with equally common non-associated chains, HLA-associated TCR beta chains in a later analysis were more clonally expanded and had lower generation probabilities. Assigning TCR associations to individual alleles was difficult when HLA alleles, especially DR and DQ, strongly co-occurred. Three of the identified cytomegalovirus-associated TCR beta chains were confirmed in vitro to be specific for cytomegalovirus antigens. A further reported finding was that TCR beta sequences accurately predicted the HLA-A and HLA-B alleles for most subjects in the first cohort. A cluster of highly shared sequence variants was judged likely to represent a technical artifact of the sequencing pipeline. In a later analysis, most CMV-associated TCR beta chains were found to appear HLA-restricted, with HLA associations seemingly driven largely by CMV exposure. A later genetic analysis reported fewer N-insertions in productive TCRs among donors in an Asian-associated ancestry cluster than the approximately 670-donor mean. In this cohort, only TCR beta chains were sequenced, and detectable features were limited by the absence of alpha or paired-chain data. According to a later analysis, parvovirus B19, influenza, CMV and Epstein-Barr virus appeared linked to several top co-occurrence clusters. In an earlier analysis of some 500 of the donors, most TCR beta V segments appeared in productive rearrangements about 90% or about 30% of the time, broadly matching IMGT annotations. In a later analysis, the rate of TCR association differed among HLA loci, with DRB1 alleles having the most associated TCRs and HLA-C alleles having the fewest. In a later analysis, some 17,000 TCR beta sequences were associated with specific HLA alleles at a false discovery rate of 0.05. Most TCR sequences were observed very rarely across donors, whereas some public TCRs were present in many individuals.

The source of this sequence is a girl less than two years old in good health and CMV-seronegative. Sequenced material: PBMCs. The sequence is built from TRBV5-4 and TRBJ2-7, with an unclear D gene assignment. CDR3 reads: CASSLDISYEQYF. The DNA sequence is given as TGTGCCAGCAGCTTGGATATCTCCTACGAGCAGTACTTC.